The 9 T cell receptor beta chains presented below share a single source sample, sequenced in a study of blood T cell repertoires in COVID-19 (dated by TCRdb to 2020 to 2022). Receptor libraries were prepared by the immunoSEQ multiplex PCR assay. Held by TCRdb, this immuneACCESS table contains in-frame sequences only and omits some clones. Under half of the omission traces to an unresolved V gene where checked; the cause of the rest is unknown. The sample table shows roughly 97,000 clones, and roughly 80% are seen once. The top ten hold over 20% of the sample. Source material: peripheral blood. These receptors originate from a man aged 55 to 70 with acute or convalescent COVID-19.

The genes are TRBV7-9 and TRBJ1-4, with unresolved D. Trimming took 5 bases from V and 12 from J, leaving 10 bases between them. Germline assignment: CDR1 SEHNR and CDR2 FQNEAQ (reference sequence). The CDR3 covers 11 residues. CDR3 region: CASSPREELFF. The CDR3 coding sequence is TGTGCCAGCAGCCCTCGGGAGGAACTGTTTTTT.

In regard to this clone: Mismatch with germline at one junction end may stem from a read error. For the CDR3, the DNA is TGCGCCAGCAACTTGGGACTAGCGGACTACAATGAGCAGTTCTTC. This sequence encodes CASNLGLADYNEQFF. The chain couples TRBV5-1 to TRBJ2-1, with 11 positions matching TRBD2. Germline V gene sequence: CDR1 SGHRS, CDR2 YFSETQ. This CDR3 contains 15 residues.

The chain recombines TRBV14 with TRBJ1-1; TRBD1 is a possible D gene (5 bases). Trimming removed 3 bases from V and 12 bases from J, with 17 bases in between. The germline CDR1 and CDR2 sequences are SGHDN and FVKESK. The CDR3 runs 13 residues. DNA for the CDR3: TGTGCCAGCAGCCAGAACCAGGGAGGTTTGACTTTCTTT. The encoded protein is CASSQNQGGLTFF.

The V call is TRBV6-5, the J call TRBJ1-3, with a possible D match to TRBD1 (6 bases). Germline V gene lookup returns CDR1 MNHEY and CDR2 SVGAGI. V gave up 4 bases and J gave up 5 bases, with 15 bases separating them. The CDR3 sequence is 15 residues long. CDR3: CASSLQPGQRNTIYF. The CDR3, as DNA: TGTGCCAGCAGTTTACAACCTGGACAGCGAAACACCATATATTTT.

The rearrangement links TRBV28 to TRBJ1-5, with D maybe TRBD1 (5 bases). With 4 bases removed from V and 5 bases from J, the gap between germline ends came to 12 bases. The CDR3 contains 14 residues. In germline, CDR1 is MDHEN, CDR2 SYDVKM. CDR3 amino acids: CASSSHRFDQPQHF. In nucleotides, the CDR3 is TGTGCCAGCAGTTCGCACAGGTTCGATCAGCCCCAGCATTTT. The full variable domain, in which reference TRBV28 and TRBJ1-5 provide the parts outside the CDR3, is DVKVTQSSRYLVKRTGEKVFLECVQDMDHENMFWYRQDPGLGLRLIYFSYDVKMKEKGDIPEGYSVSREKKERFSLILESASTNQTSMYLCASSSHRFDQPQHFGDGTRLSIL.

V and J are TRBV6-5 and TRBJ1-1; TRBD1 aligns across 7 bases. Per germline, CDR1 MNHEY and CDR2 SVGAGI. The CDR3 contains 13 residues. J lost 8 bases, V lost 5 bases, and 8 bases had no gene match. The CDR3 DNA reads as TGTGCCAGCAGTCAGAGCAGGGGGGCGGAAGCTTTCTTT. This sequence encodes CASSQSRGAEAFF.

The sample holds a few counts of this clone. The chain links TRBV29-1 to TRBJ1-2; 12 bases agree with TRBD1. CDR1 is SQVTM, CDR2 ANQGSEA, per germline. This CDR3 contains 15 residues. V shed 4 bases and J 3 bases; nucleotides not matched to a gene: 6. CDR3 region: CSVVGQGAWDYGYTF. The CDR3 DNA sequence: TGCAGCGTTGTGGGACAGGGGGCCTGGGACTATGGCTACACCTTC.

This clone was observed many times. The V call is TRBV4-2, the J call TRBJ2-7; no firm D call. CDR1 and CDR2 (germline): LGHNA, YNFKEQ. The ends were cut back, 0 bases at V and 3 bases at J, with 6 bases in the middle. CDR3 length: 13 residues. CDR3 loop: CASSQDPDYEQYF. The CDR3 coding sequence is TGTGCCAGCAGCCAAGATCCAGACTACGAGCAGTACTTC.

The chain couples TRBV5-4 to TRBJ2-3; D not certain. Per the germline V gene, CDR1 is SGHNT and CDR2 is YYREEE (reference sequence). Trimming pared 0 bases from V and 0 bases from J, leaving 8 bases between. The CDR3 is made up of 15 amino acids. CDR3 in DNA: TGTGCCAGCAGCTTGGTGGGCCGTAGCACAGATACGCAGTATTTT. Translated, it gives CASSLVGRSTDTQYF. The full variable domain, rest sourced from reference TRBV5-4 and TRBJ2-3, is ETGVTQSPTHLIKTRGQQVTLRCSSQSGHNTVSWYQQALGQGPQFIFQYYREEENGRGNFPPRFSGLQFPNYSSELNVNALELDDSALYLCASSLVGRSTDTQYFGPGTRLTVL.